The rows below give T cell receptor beta chains drawn from one sample of a study of early T cells in non-severe SARS-CoV-2 infection. TCRdb redid the calling of the 5' RACE reads with MiXCR, one entry per CDR3 protein. This table has around 68,000 distinct CDR3 sequences, around 5.7% appearing once. The material sequenced was whole blood, taken at baseline. The source is an adult who was a healthcare worker with PCR-confirmed SARS-CoV-2 infection or an uninfected control (not recorded which). Both conserved end residues are part of each CDR3. The order of the fields is V gene, J gene, clone size, D gene, CDR3 DNA, CDR3 protein. The D gene is left open where the match is weak. Part of the rows lack a size; the others show once, few, many or a class for expanded clones.

TRBV7-2	TRBJ2-2	-	-	TGTGCCAGCAGCCCCGACCACTGGAACACCGGGGAGCTGTTTTTT	CASSPDHWNTGELFF
TRBV12-3/TRBV12-4	TRBJ2-3	few	TRBD2	TGTGCCAGCAGTTTACCGGGAGGTACGCAGTATTTT	CASSLPGGTQYF
TRBV20-1	TRBJ1-1	few	-	TGCAGTGCTAGAGGGCCTATCGGGACAATATATAGCATGAACACTGAAGCTTTCTTT	CSARGPIGTIYSMNTEAFF
TRBV28	TRBJ1-2	many	TRBD1	TGTGCCAGCAGTTGGACAGGACTGAACTATGGCTACACCTTC	CASSWTGLNYGYTF
TRBV28	TRBJ1-5	-	TRBD1	TGTGCCAGCAGACGACAGGGAGGTGGCAATCAGCCCCAGCATTTT	CASRRQGGGNQPQHF
TRBV10-2	TRBJ2-7	many	-	TGCGCCAGCGGGACGGCGGGGTACGAGCAGTACTTC	CASGTAGYEQYF
TRBV4-1	TRBJ2-1	many	-	TGCGCCAGCAGCCCAGAGAGGGGAAGGGATGAGCAGTTCTTC	CASSPERGRDEQFF
TRBV20-1	TRBJ2-7	many	TRBD1	TGCAGTGCTAGAAAGGACAGGAGCTCCTACGAGCAGTACTTC	CSARKDRSSYEQYF
TRBV6-2/TRBV6-3	TRBJ2-3	few	TRBD1	TGTGCCAGCACACAGGGGACAGATACGCAGTATTTT	CASTQGTDTQYF
TRBV5-1	TRBJ2-5	many	-	TGCGCCAGCAGCTTAACGGGGTACCAAGAGACCCAGTACTTC	CASSLTGYQETQYF
TRBV15	TRBJ2-7	-	-	TGTGCCACCAGCAGAAGGACGGGCTCCTACGAGCAGTACTTC	CATSRRTGSYEQYF
TRBV20-1	TRBJ2-3	many	-	TGCAGTGCTAGAGATCACCGCACAGATACGCAGTATTTT	CSARDHRTDTQYF
TRBV9	TRBJ2-7	few	TRBD2	TGTGCCAGCAGCGTAGAGACTAGCGGATACGAGCAGTACTTC	CASSVETSGYEQYF
TRBV9	TRBJ1-2	many	-	TGTGCCAGCAGCGCGGACGGAACTAACTATGGCTACACCTTC	CASSADGTNYGYTF
TRBV27	TRBJ1-1	many	TRBD1	TGTGCCAGCAGTGGGGACAGGTTATTCACTGAAGCTTTCTTT	CASSGDRLFTEAFF
TRBV12-3/TRBV12-4	TRBJ2-2	many	-	TGTGCCAGCGCCCGGGGACGACCGAACACCGGGGAGCTGTTTTTT	CASARGRPNTGELFF
TRBV4-2	TRBJ2-7	-	-	TGTGCCAGCAGCCAAGATGAGGACATTCCCTACGAGCAGTACTTC	CASSQDEDIPYEQYF
TRBV5-1	TRBJ1-1	many	-	TGCGCCAGCAGCTCCGCAAACACTGAAGCTTTCTTT	CASSSANTEAFF
TRBV7-2	TRBJ1-2	many	-	TGTGCCAGCAGCTTACCCACCAGCGGTCTTGGCTACACCTTC	CASSLPTSGLGYTF
TRBV6-2/TRBV6-3	TRBJ2-5	-	-	TGTGCCAGCAGTTCCAACCAAGAGACCCAGTACTTC	CASSSNQETQYF
TRBV4-1	TRBJ1-1	many	-	TGCGCCAGCAGCCAAGCCTCCGTCTGGGACGGAACTGATAGCACTGAAGCTTTCTTT	CASSQASVWDGTDSTEAFF
TRBV20-1	TRBJ2-1	many	TRBD2	TGCAGTGCTAGTGATACCGGGACTAGCGGGAGGGTCGGCGATGAGCAGTTCTTC	CSASDTGTSGRVGDEQFF
TRBV7-2	TRBJ2-7	few	TRBD2	TGTGCCAGCAGCGCAAGCGGGACGTACGGGGAGCAGTACTTC	CASSASGTYGEQYF
TRBV29-1	TRBJ2-3	few	-	TGCAGCGTTAGACATGGAATCACAGATACGCAGTATTTT	CSVRHGITDTQYF
TRBV20-1	TRBJ2-7	medium-sized	TRBD2	TGCAGTGCTAGAGATGGGAGCGGGAGAGACTACGAGCAGTACTTC	CSARDGSGRDYEQYF
TRBV7-9	TRBJ2-1	many	-	TGTGCCAGCAGCCCAAGGGGGGGGACAGAATCACGGGCCTACAATGAGCAGTTCTTC	CASSPRGGTESRAYNEQFF
TRBV19	TRBJ2-3	many	-	TGTGCCAGTAGTATAGATCGAGGATCAGATACGCAGTATTTT	CASSIDRGSDTQYF
TRBV7-2	TRBJ1-4	few	-	TGTGCCAGCAGCTTCGCCGGGAAAAATGAAAAACTGTTTTTT	CASSFAGKNEKLFF
TRBV29-1	TRBJ1-2	few	-	TGCAGCGTTGAAAAGAGGGGCGCAGACTATGGCTACACCTTC	CSVEKRGADYGYTF
TRBV28	TRBJ2-5	few	-	TGTGCCAGCAGTTCCCCTGCGGCTAGCTTGGAAGAGACCCAGTACTTC	CASSSPAASLEETQYF
TRBV6-1	TRBJ2-3	many	-	TGTGCCAGCAGGGAGACCGGGGGTGGCACAGATACGCAGTATTTT	CASRETGGGTDTQYF
TRBV12-3/TRBV12-4	TRBJ1-1	-	TRBD1	TGTGCCAGCAGCATCGGGACAGGGTGGTCTGAAGCTTTCTTT	CASSIGTGWSEAFF
TRBV19	TRBJ1-5	many	TRBD1	TGTGCCAGTAGTAAAATGACAGGGGGCGCCGACCAGCCCCAGCATTTT	CASSKMTGGADQPQHF
TRBV9	TRBJ2-6	few	-	TGTGCCAGCAGCGTAGGGACGGGACTGGGAGCCAACGTCCTGACTTTC	CASSVGTGLGANVLTF
TRBV5-1	TRBJ2-7	many	TRBD2	TGCGCCAGCAGCTTTGACGGGAGGGTGGAGTACTTC	CASSFDGRVEYF
TRBV7-2	TRBJ2-7	many	TRBD1	TGTGCCAGCAGCCCAGGGGGCTCCTTGGCCTACGAGCAGTACTTC	CASSPGGSLAYEQYF
TRBV28	TRBJ2-7	many	TRBD2	TGTGCCAGCAGTCCCGTAGGCCAACAACTACTAGCGGGGAGATACGAGCAGTACTTC	CASSPVGQQLLAGRYEQYF
TRBV7-9	TRBJ1-1	few	-	TGTGCCAGCAGCAACACAGGAGGCACTGAAGCTTTCTTT	CASSNTGGTEAFF
TRBV6-5	TRBJ2-3	many	-	TGTGCCAGCAGTTATGGGGATACGCAGTATTTT	CASSYGDTQYF
TRBV7-2	TRBJ1-2	many	-	TGTGCCAGCAGCTTAGCGGGGGGGGCCTCCTATGGCTACACCTTC	CASSLAGGASYGYTF
TRBV6-5	TRBJ1-1	-	TRBD1	TGTGCCAGCAACCGCCAACAGGGGGTGACTGAAGCTTTCTTT	CASNRQQGVTEAFF
TRBV29-1	TRBJ2-1	many	-	TGCAGCGTTGACAGTCCAGGGAGGAATGAGCAGTTCTTC	CSVDSPGRNEQFF
TRBV7-9	TRBJ2-5	-	-	TGTGCCAGCAGTTTATTAGACGTTGAAGAGACCCAGTACTTC	CASSLLDVEETQYF
TRBV7-2	TRBJ2-5	-	TRBD2	TGTGCCAGCAGCTCTTCAGCGGGAATGGAGACCCAGTACTTC	CASSSSAGMETQYF
TRBV4-1	TRBJ2-7	many	-	TGCGCCAGCAGCCTCGACCGGGATTCCGTCTACGAGCAGTACTTC	CASSLDRDSVYEQYF
TRBV21-1	TRBJ2-5	-	-	TGTGCCAGCAGCAAAATGGGGACCCAGTACTTC	CASSKMGTQYF
TRBV6-2/TRBV6-3	TRBJ2-6	many	-	TGTGCCACCCACGGGACTGGGGCCAACGTCCTGACTTTC	CATHGTGANVLTF
TRBV24-1	TRBJ2-7	many	-	TGTGCCACCAGTGAAAGTGGCAGTGGAAGCGAGCAGTACTTC	CATSESGSGSEQYF